This record looks at one TCR beta chain sequence and its context. The antigen is unknown. This specimen belongs to a study of beta chain features in type 1 diabetes. Overall study results and limits: Within each of all four CD4+ subsets, Type 1 diabetes patients had TCRB CDR3s that were moderately but significantly shorter.

Germline CDR1 is MNHNY and CDR2 is SVGAGI (reference sequence). The CDR3 runs to 15 residues. V lost 7 bases, J lost 8 bases, and 11 bases stayed unmatched. Expressed TCRB transcripts were sequenced after all isolated RNA was converted to cDNA. Some clones are missing from TCRdb's copy, which holds only in-frame ones; the method was immunoSEQ multiplex PCR. The sample has a few hundred thousand clones, approximately 16% seen once. The material sequenced was naive CD4+ T cells from blood. The source of this sequence is a man aged 30-40 years with type 1 diabetes. V and J are TRBV6-6 and TRBJ2-1; 10 bases map to TRBD2. The CDR3 region is CASTDLAGAGDEQFF. The CDR3 coding sequence is TGTGCCAGCACCGACCTAGCGGGAGCCGGCGATGAGCAGTTCTTC.